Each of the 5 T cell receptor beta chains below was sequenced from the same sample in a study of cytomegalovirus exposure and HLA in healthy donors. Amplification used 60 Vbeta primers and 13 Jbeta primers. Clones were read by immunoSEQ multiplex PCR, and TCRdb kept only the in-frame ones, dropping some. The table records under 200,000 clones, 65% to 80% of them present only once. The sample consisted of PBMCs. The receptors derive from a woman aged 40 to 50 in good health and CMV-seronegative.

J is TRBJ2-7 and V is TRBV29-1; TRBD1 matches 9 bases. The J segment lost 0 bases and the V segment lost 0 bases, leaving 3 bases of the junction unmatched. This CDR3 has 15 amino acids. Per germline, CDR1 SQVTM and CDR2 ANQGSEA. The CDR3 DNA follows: TGCAGCGTTGAAGAACCGGGACAGGGCTCCTACGAGCAGTACTTC. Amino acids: CSVEEPGQGSYEQYF.

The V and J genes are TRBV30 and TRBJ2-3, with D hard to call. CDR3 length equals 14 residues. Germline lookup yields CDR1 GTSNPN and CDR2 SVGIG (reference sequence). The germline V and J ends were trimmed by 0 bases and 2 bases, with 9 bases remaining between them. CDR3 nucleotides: TGTGCCTGGAGTGTATCAACGGTCACAGATACGCAGTATTTT. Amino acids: CAWSVSTVTDTQYF.

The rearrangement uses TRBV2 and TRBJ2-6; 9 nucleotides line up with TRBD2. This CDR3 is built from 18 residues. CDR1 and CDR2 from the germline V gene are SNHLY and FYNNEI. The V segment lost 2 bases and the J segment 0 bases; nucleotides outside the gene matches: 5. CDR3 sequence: CASSELASGISGANVLTF. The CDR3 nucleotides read TGTGCCAGCAGTGAACTGGCTAGCGGGATCTCTGGGGCCAACGTCCTGACTTTC.

Written as DNA, the CDR3 is TGTGCCAGCAGCTTGGGAGATTCTGGAAACACCATATATTTT. This sequence encodes CASSLGDSGNTIYF. The chain has TRBV5-6 and TRBJ1-3; no clear D gene. V lost 0 bases and J 1 base, leaving 5 bases between the germline ends. There are 14 residues in the CDR3. Germline V gene sequence: CDR1 SGHDT, CDR2 YYEEEE.

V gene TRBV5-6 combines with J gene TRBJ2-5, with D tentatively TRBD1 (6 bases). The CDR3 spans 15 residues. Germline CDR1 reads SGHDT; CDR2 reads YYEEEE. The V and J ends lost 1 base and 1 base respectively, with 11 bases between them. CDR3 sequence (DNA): TGTGCCAGCAGCTTGCGCTCAGGGGCCCAAGAGACCCAGTACTTC. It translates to CASSLRSGAQETQYF.